This entry is about one T cell receptor (beta chain). Trimming cost V 3 bases and J 1 base, with 10 bases left between them. Germline loops: CDR1 SGHTS, CDR2 YDEGEE. CDR3 length: 15 amino acids. This sample was taken from a study of control samples from healthy donors and cancer patients. Profiling relied on immunoSEQ multiplex PCR, and the TCRdb table lists in-frame clones only, not all of them. The data show roughly 48,000 clones, approximately 90% seen once. Material for sequencing was PBMCs. The chain employs TRBV5-8 and TRBJ2-2; D ambiguous. The clonotype originates from a woman in her thirties or forties with head and neck cancer. The CDR3 reads CASSSRLGNTGELFF. The CDR3 DNA sequence: TGTGCCAGCAGCTCTCGGTTGGGGAACACCGGGGAGCTGTTTTTT.